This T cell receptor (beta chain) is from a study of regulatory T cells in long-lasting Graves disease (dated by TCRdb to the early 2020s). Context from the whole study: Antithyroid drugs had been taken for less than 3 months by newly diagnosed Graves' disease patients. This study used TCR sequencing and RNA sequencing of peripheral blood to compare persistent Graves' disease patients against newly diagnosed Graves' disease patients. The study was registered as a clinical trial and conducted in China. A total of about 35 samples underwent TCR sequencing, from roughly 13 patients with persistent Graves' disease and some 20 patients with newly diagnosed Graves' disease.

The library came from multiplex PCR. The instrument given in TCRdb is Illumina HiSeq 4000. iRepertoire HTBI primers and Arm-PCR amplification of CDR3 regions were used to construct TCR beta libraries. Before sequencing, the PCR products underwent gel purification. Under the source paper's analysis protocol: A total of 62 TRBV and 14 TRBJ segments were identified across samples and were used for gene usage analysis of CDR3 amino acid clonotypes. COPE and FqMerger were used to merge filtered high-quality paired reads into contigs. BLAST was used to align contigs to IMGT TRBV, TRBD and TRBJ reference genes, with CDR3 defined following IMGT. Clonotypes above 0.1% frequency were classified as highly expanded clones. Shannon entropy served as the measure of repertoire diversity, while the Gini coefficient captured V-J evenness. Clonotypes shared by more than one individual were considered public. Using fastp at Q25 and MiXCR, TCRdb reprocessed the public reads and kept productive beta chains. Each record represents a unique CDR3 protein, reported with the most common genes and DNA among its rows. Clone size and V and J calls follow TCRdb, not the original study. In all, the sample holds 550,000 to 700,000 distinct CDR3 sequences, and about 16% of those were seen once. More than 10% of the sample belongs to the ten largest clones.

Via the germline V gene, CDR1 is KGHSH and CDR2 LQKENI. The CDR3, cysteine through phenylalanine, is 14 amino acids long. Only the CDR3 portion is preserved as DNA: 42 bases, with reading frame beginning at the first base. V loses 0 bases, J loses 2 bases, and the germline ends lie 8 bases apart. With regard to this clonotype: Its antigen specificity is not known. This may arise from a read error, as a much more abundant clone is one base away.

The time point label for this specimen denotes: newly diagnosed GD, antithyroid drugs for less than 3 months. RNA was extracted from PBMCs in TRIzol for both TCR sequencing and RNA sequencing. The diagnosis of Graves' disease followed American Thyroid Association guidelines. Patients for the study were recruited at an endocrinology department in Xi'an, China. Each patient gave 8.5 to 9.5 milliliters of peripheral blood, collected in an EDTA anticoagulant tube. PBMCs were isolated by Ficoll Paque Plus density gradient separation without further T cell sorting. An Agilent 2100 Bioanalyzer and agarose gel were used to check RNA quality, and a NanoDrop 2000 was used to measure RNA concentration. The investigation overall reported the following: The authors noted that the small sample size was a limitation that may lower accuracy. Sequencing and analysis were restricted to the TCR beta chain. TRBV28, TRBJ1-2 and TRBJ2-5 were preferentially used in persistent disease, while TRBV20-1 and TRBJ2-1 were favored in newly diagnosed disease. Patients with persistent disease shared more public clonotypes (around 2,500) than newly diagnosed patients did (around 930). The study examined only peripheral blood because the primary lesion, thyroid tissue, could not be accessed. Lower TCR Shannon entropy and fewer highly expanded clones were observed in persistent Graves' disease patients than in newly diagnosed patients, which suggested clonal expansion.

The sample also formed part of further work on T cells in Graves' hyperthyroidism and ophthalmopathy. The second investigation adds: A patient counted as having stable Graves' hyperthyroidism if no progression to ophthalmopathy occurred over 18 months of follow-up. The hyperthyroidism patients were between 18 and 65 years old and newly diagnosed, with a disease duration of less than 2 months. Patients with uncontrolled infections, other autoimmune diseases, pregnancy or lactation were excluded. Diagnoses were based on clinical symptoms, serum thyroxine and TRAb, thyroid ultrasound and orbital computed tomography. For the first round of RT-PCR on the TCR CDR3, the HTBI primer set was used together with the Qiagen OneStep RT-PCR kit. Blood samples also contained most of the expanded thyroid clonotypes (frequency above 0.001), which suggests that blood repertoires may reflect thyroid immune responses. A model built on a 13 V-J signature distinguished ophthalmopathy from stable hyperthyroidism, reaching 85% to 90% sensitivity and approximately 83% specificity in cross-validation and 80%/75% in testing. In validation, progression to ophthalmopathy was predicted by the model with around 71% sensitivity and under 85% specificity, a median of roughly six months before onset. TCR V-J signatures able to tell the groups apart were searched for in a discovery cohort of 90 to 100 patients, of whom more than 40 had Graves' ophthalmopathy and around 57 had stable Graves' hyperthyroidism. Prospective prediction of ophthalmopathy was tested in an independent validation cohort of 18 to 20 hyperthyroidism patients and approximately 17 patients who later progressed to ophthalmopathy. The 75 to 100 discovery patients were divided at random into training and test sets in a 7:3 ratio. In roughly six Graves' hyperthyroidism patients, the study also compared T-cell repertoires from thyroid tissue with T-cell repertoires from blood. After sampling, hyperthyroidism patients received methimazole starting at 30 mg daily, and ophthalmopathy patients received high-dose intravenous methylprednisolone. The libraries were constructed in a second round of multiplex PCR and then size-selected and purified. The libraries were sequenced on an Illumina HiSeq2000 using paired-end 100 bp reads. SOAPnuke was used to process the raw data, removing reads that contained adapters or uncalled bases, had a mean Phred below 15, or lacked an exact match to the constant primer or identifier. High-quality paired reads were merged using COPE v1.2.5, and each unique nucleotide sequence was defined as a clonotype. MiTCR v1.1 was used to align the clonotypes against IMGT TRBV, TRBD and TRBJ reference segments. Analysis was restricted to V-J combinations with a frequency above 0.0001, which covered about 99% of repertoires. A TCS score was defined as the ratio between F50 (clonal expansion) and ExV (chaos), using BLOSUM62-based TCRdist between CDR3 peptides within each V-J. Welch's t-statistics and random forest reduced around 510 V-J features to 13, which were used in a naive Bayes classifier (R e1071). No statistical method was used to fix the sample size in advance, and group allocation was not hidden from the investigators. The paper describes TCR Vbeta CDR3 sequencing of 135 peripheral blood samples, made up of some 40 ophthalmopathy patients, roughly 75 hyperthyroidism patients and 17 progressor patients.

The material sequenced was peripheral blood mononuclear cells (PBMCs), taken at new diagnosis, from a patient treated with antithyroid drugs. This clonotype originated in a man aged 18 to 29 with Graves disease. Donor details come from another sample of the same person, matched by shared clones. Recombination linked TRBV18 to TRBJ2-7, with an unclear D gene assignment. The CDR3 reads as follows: CASSPPEVTYEQYF. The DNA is TGTGCCAGCTCACCACCGGAAGTAACCTACGAGCAGTACTTC.